This T cell receptor (beta chain) originates from a study of beta chain features in type 1 diabetes. General study results and limits: When Type 1 diabetes patients were examined, their TCRB CDR3s proved moderately but significantly shorter in all four CD4+ subsets.

The investigators reverse transcribed all of the isolated RNA, so they sequenced expressed TCRB transcripts. Libraries were prepared by immunoSEQ multiplex PCR; TCRdb keeps only in-frame clonotypes and omits some of them. The sample has 25,000 to 30,000 clones; less than 60% are singletons. A note on this clone: Its antigen is unidentified.

Germline V gives CDR1 MNHEY, CDR2 SVGAGI. The length of the CDR3 is 15 residues. Trimming at V came to 6 bases and at J to 8 bases, leaving 10 bases not matched to a gene. The J gene is TRBJ2-4, the V gene TRBV6-5, with 10 nucleotides matching TRBD1. What was sequenced was Tregs from blood. This TCR derives from a woman under 30 with type 1 diabetes. As DNA, the CDR3 is TGTGCCAGCAGACCCCAGACAGGGGGCGAGGACATTCAGTACTTC. Translation: CASRPQTGGEDIQYF.